These T cell receptor beta chains were read from a single sample in a study of T cell changes during pregnancy in multiple sclerosis. Only in-frame clones appear in the TCRdb table, and some are missing; sequencing was by immunoSEQ multiplex PCR. The table includes over 35,000 clones, about nine tenths detected once. This specimen was CD4+ T cells from peripheral blood mononuclear cells, taken in the first trimester of pregnancy. The receptors derive from a female donor in good health, enrolled as a control in a pregnancy study. CDR3s include the opening cysteine and the closing phenylalanine or tryptophan. D genes are given only for firm matches. Part of the rows lack a size; the others show once, few, many or a class for expanded clones.

DNA: TGTGCCAGCACCCGAGCCTCCTCTGGGGCCAACGTCCTGACTTTC
CDR3: CASTRASSGANVLTF
D: NA
V: TRBV16
size: NA
J: TRBJ2-6

DNA: TGTGCCAGCAGCTTTGACTATCAACGGGAGACCCAGTACTTC
CDR3: CASSFDYQRETQYF
D: NA
V: TRBV7-2
size: NA
J: TRBJ2-5

DNA: TGCGCCAGCAGCCCAACCGGGACAGGGGGCCTCCTGCAGAACTTC
CDR3: CASSPTGTGGLLQNF
D: TRBD1
V: TRBV4-3
size: NA
J: TRBJ2-7

DNA: TGTGCCAGCGCGGGGATTAGCACAGATACGCAGTATTTT
CDR3: CASAGISTDTQYF
D: NA
V: TRBV6-1
size: NA
J: TRBJ2-3

DNA: TGTGCCAGCAGCCCCCGGACAAATGAAAAACTGTTTTTT
CDR3: CASSPRTNEKLFF
D: NA
V: TRBV7-2
size: NA
J: TRBJ1-4

DNA: TGTGCCAGTAGTAGGTGGGGCGGCTACGAGCAGTACTTC
CDR3: CASSRWGGYEQYF
D: NA
V: TRBV19
size: NA
J: TRBJ2-7

DNA: TGTGCCAGCAGCCAAGATATGGGAGGGTACAATGAGCAGTTCTTC
CDR3: CASSQDMGGYNEQFF
D: TRBD2
V: TRBV4-2
size: NA
J: TRBJ2-1

DNA: TGTGCCAGCAGCTTAGGTGGAGGGGTGGCCGAAGCTTTCTTT
CDR3: CASSLGGGVAEAFF
D: NA
V: TRBV7-2
size: once
J: TRBJ1-1

DNA: TGTGCCAGCAGTGGCCTCCTGGGACAGGGTATTATGGGCTACACCTTC
CDR3: CASSGLLGQGIMGYTF
D: TRBD1
V: TRBV2
size: NA
J: TRBJ1-2

DNA: TGTGCCAGTAGTATTGCCCGACAGGGACCGTCCGCTGGCTACACCTTC
CDR3: CASSIARQGPSAGYTF
D: TRBD1
V: TRBV19
size: NA
J: TRBJ1-2

DNA: TGTGCCAGCACCACCCCCCGGGGGAACACTGAAGCTTTCTTT
CDR3: CASTTPRGNTEAFF
D: NA
V: TRBV7-2
size: NA
J: TRBJ1-1

DNA: TGTGCCAGCAGCTTAACGGGGGGGACGATCGGGGAGCTGTTTTTT
CDR3: CASSLTGGTIGELFF
D: TRBD2
V: TRBV7-3
size: NA
J: TRBJ2-2

DNA: TGTGCCAGCAGCCCGGACAGGGGGATGAATCAGCCCCAGCATTTT
CDR3: CASSPDRGMNQPQHF
D: TRBD1
V: TRBV7-2
size: NA
J: TRBJ1-5

DNA: TGCGCCAGCAGTGAGTGGGGCCCTGGCTACACCTTC
CDR3: CASSEWGPGYTF
D: NA
V: TRBV10-1
size: NA
J: TRBJ1-2

DNA: TGTGCCATCAGTGGCAGCGTAGGTCCCAATGAGCAGTTCTTC
CDR3: CAISGSVGPNEQFF
D: NA
V: TRBV10-3
size: NA
J: TRBJ2-1

DNA: TGCAGCGTTGAGGAGGGGAGGGGTGAAAAACTGTTTTTT
CDR3: CSVEEGRGEKLFF
D: NA
V: TRBV29-1
size: NA
J: TRBJ1-4

DNA: TGTGCCAGCAGCCGGGGGACGGATACGCAGTATTTT
CDR3: CASSRGTDTQYF
D: NA
V: TRBV7-3
size: NA
J: TRBJ2-3

DNA: TGTGCCAGCTCACCAAAGGGACAGGGAGGGAATCAGCCCCAGCATTTT
CDR3: CASSPKGQGGNQPQHF
D: TRBD1
V: TRBV18
size: NA
J: TRBJ1-5

DNA: TGTGCCAGCAGCGTGGACCCGGGATTCGAAGCTTTCTTT
CDR3: CASSVDPGFEAFF
D: NA
V: TRBV7-2
size: few
J: TRBJ1-1

DNA: TGCGCCAGCAGCCAAGAGGGTACTAGCGGGGAAGAGACCCAGTACTTC
CDR3: CASSQEGTSGEETQYF
D: TRBD2
V: TRBV4-3
size: NA
J: TRBJ2-5

DNA: TGTGCCAGCAGTTTAGGGAAAAGCGGGGGGATAGAGACAGATACGCAGTATTTT
CDR3: CASSLGKSGGIETDTQYF
D: TRBD2
V: TRBV28
size: NA
J: TRBJ2-3

DNA: TGTGCCAGCAGCCAAGAAGACAGGGGGTCCTACGAGCAGTACTTC
CDR3: CASSQEDRGSYEQYF
D: TRBD1
V: TRBV4-2
size: NA
J: TRBJ2-7

DNA: TGTGCCAGCAGATTCTATACTGAAGCTTTCTTT
CDR3: CASRFYTEAFF
D: NA
V: TRBV6-5
size: NA
J: TRBJ1-1

DNA: TGTGCCAGCAGCTTTGGGACTACGGGCTCGGCGCAGTATTTT
CDR3: CASSFGTTGSAQYF
D: TRBD2
V: TRBV7-2
size: NA
J: TRBJ2-3

DNA: TGTGCCAGCAGTTTTGGGACAGGGGGCTTGGGGGAGCTGTTTTTT
CDR3: CASSFGTGGLGELFF
D: TRBD1
V: TRBV28
size: NA
J: TRBJ2-2

DNA: TGTGCCAGCAGCTCGACCCCCGGACAGGGTGGGAATTCACCCCTCCACTTT
CDR3: CASSSTPGQGGNSPLHF
D: TRBD1
V: TRBV11-2
size: NA
J: TRBJ1-6

DNA: TGTGCCAGCAGCCAAGAAAAGAGTAGGCAGTATTTT
CDR3: CASSQEKSRQYF
D: NA
V: TRBV4-2
size: NA
J: TRBJ2-3

DNA: TGTGCCAGCAGCTTATTGTGGGGACAACAAGAGACCCAGTACTTC
CDR3: CASSLLWGQQETQYF
D: NA
V: TRBV11-2
size: once
J: TRBJ2-5

DNA: TGTGCCAGCAGCTCCCACCCAAGCTTTTACAATGAGCAGTTCTTC
CDR3: CASSSHPSFYNEQFF
D: NA
V: TRBV7-6
size: NA
J: TRBJ2-1

DNA: TGTGCCAGCAGTCGGACAATCTACGAGCAGTACTTC
CDR3: CASSRTIYEQYF
D: NA
V: TRBV28
size: NA
J: TRBJ2-7

DNA: TGTGCCAGCAGCGCACAGTGGCAGTACAATGAGCAGTTCTTC
CDR3: CASSAQWQYNEQFF
D: NA
V: TRBV7-8
size: NA
J: TRBJ2-1